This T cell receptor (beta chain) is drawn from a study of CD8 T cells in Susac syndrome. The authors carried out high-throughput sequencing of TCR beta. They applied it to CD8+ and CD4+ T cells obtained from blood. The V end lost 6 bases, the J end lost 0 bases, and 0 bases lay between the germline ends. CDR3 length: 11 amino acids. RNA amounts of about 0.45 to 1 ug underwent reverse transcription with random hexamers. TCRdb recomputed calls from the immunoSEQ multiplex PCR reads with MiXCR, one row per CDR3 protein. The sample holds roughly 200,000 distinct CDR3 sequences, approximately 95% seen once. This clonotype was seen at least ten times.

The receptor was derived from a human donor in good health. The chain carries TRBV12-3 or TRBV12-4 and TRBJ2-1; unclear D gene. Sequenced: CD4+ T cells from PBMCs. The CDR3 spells CASSSYNEQFF. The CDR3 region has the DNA TGTGCCAGCAGCTCCTACAATGAGCAGTTCTTC.